Listed below are T cell receptor beta chains from one sample, sequenced in a study of cytomegalovirus exposure and HLA in healthy donors. Profiling relied on immunoSEQ multiplex PCR, and the TCRdb table lists in-frame clones only, not all of them. The table includes under 400,000 clones, more than 80% detected once. What was sequenced was PBMCs. These receptors all come from a woman aged 18-35 years in good health and CMV-seronegative. Each CDR3 is given with its conserved first and last residue. D genes are given only for firm matches. Rows may omit the clone size; those that give it use once, few, many or a size class.

j_call | v_call | clone_size | d_call | cdr3_aa | cdr3_nt
TRBJ2-1 | TRBV13 | . | TRBD1 | CASSTRTGGMKYNEQFF | TGTGCCAGCAGCACTAGGACAGGGGGTATGAAGTACAATGAGCAGTTCTTC
TRBJ1-1 | TRBV4-1 | once | TRBD1 | CASSFGTGVVTEAFF | TGCGCCAGCAGTTTCGGGACAGGGGTCGTCACTGAAGCTTTCTTT
TRBJ2-7 | TRBV27 | few | . | CASRGGVIYEQYF | TGTGCCAGCAGAGGAGGGGTCATCTACGAGCAGTACTTC
TRBJ1-1 | TRBV7-2 | . | TRBD1 | CASSYDRVSEAFF | TGTGCCAGCAGCTATGACAGGGTATCTGAAGCTTTCTTT
TRBJ1-4 | TRBV5-4 | . | TRBD1 | CASRRDSATNEKLFF | TGTGCCAGCAGACGGGACAGCGCAACTAATGAAAAACTGTTTTTT
TRBJ1-1 | TRBV2 | . | . | CASKGPTGIRNTEAFF | TGTGCCAGCAAGGGCCCAACAGGGATCAGGAACACTGAAGCTTTCTTT
TRBJ1-6 | TRBV28 | once | . | CASNPGGVRSYNSPLHF | TGTGCCAGCAACCCGGGGGGGGTAAGGTCCTATAATTCACCCCTCCACTTT
TRBJ2-3 | TRBV5-1 | . | TRBD1 | CASSLGSTGSTDTQYF | TGCGCCAGCAGCTTGGGGTCGACAGGGAGCACAGATACGCAGTATTTT
TRBJ1-4 | TRBV6-5 | . | . | CASSYEQGREKLFF | TGTGCCAGCAGTTACGAGCAGGGGCGGGAAAAACTGTTTTTT
TRBJ2-5 | TRBV28 | . | TRBD2 | CASRTSGNRGTQYF | TGTGCCAGCAGAACTAGCGGGAACCGGGGGACCCAGTACTTC
TRBJ2-1 | TRBV6-5 | . | . | CASSRLVVVNEQFF | TGTGCCAGCAGCCGACTAGTGGTGGTCAATGAGCAGTTCTTC
TRBJ2-7 | TRBV28 | . | . | CASSLLGGSYEQYF | TGTGCCAGCAGTTTACTGGGGGGATCCTACGAGCAGTACTTC
TRBJ2-6 | TRBV5-6 | . | TRBD1 | CASSRQGPPDGANVLTF | TGTGCCAGCAGCCGACAGGGGCCCCCTGATGGGGCCAACGTCCTGACTTTC
TRBJ1-4 | TRBV28 | . | . | CASSLAGENEKLFF | TGTGCCAGCAGCCTAGCGGGGGAGAATGAAAAACTGTTTTTT
TRBJ2-7 | TRBV4-1 | . | . | CASSLQGGGLSYEQYF | TGCGCCAGCAGCCTCCAAGGTGGAGGGTTGAGTTACGAGCAGTACTTC
TRBJ2-7 | TRBV4-1 | . | . | CASSQGGVYEQYF | TGCGCCAGCAGCCAAGGGGGGGTCTACGAGCAGTACTTC
TRBJ1-1 | TRBV6-1 | . | . | CASSIWGAEAFF | TGTGCCAGCAGTATTTGGGGCGCTGAAGCTTTCTTT
TRBJ2-7 | TRBV2 | few | . | CASEQSGIVGREQYF | TGTGCCAGCGAGCAGTCGGGAATAGTCGGCCGGGAGCAGTACTTC
TRBJ1-5 | TRBV19 | . | TRBD1 | CASSLQGNGQPQHF | TGTGCCAGTAGTTTACAGGGGAATGGACAGCCCCAGCATTTT
TRBJ2-1 | TRBV5-8 | . | . | CASSGQWGTYNEQFF | TGTGCCAGCAGCGGCCAGTGGGGGACATACAATGAGCAGTTCTTC
TRBJ2-7 | TRBV20-1 | . | . | CSALDSYEQYF | TGCAGTGCACTCGACAGCTACGAGCAGTACTTC
TRBJ2-3 | TRBV7-7 | . | TRBD1 | CASSLVTGGHRTDTQYF | TGTGCCAGCAGCTTAGTGACAGGGGGACACCGCACAGATACGCAGTATTTT
TRBJ1-1 | TRBV6-1 | once | . | CASTTQPLNTEAFF | TGTGCCAGCACTACGCAACCCTTGAACACTGAAGCTTTCTTT
TRBJ2-1 | TRBV9 | . | . | CASSVYSPSSYNEQFF | TGTGCCAGCAGCGTCTACAGCCCCAGCTCCTACAATGAGCAGTTCTTC
TRBJ2-2 | TRBV5-6 | . | TRBD2 | CASSGTSGRAWSGELFF | TGTGCCAGCAGCGGGACTAGCGGGAGGGCCTGGTCCGGGGAGCTGTTTTTT
TRBJ1-4 | TRBV7-9 | . | TRBD1 | CASSLAGTGGDEKLFF | TGTGCCAGCAGCTTAGCGGGGACAGGGGGCGATGAAAAACTGTTTTTT
TRBJ1-5 | TRBV4-2 | . | . | CASSQELDRPNQPQHF | TGTGCCAGCAGTCAGGAGCTGGACAGACCTAATCAGCCCCAGCATTTT
TRBJ2-3 | TRBV28 | . | TRBD2 | CASSASVLAGVPGSTDTQYF | TGTGCCAGCAGTGCAAGTGTTCTAGCGGGGGTCCCGGGGTCCACAGATACGCAGTATTTT
TRBJ1-1 | TRBV28 | . | TRBD1 | CASSLGVQGAWTEAFF | TGTGCCAGCAGTTTGGGAGTACAGGGGGCATGGACTGAAGCTTTCTTT
TRBJ2-6 | TRBV27 | . | . | CASSLFSGANVLTF | TGTGCCAGCAGTTTATTCTCCGGGGCCAACGTCCTGACTTTC
TRBJ2-2 | TRBV5-1 | few | TRBD2 | CASSFSGGYTGELFF | TGCGCCAGCAGCTTTAGCGGGGGGTACACCGGGGAGCTGTTTTTT
TRBJ1-1 | TRBV2 | . | TRBD1 | CASRVPTGRVEAFF | TGTGCCAGCAGGGTGCCGACAGGGCGGGTCGAAGCTTTCTTT
TRBJ2-3 | TRBV6-1 | . | . | CASSGGTARADTQYF | TGTGCCAGCAGTGGTGGTACGGCTCGGGCAGATACGCAGTATTTT
TRBJ2-3 | TRBV13 | . | . | CASSPTREGADTQYF | TGTGCCAGCAGCCCAACTAGAGAGGGAGCAGATACGCAGTATTTT
TRBJ1-2 | TRBV9 | . | . | CASSAHHRDHNYGYTF | TGTGCCAGCAGCGCCCATCACAGGGACCATAACTATGGCTACACCTTC
TRBJ1-1 | TRBV5-1 | . | TRBD1 | CASSLEGAGGEAFF | TGCGCCAGCAGCTTGGAGGGGGCTGGGGGTGAAGCTTTCTTT
TRBJ2-7 | TRBV5-1 | many | . | CASSTSLRGPHRWEQYF | TGCGCCAGCAGCACCTCCCTCAGGGGCCCTCACAGGTGGGAGCAGTACTTC
TRBJ2-5 | TRBV28 | . | TRBD2 | CASSFPPSGSSGGETQYF | TGTGCCAGCAGTTTCCCGCCTAGCGGGAGCTCTGGAGGGGAGACCCAGTACTTC
TRBJ2-7 | TRBV28 | . | TRBD1 | CASSQDPGTATYEQYF | TGTGCCAGCAGCCAAGACCCCGGGACAGCTACCTACGAGCAGTACTTC
TRBJ2-1 | TRBV11-3 | . | . | CASSFEGTLPYNEQFF | TGTGCCAGCAGCTTTGAAGGGACTCTACCGTACAATGAGCAGTTCTTC
TRBJ2-5 | TRBV6-1 | . | . | CASSDQTVGRETQYF | TGTGCCAGCAGCGACCAGACAGTCGGTCGGGAGACCCAGTACTTC
TRBJ2-3 | TRBV27 | . | . | CASRRQNTDTQYF | TGTGCCAGCAGAAGACAGAACACAGATACGCAGTATTTT
TRBJ1-4 | TRBV11-1 | . | . | CASSLGQGGEKLFF | TGTGCCAGCAGCTTAGGTCAGGGAGGAGAAAAACTGTTTTTT
TRBJ1-1 | TRBV5-1 | . | . | CASSLVPAGGNTEAFF | TGCGCCAGCAGCTTGGTCCCCGCCGGAGGGAACACTGAAGCTTTCTTT
TRBJ2-7 | TRBV30 | . | TRBD1 | CAWSVGTGGAYEQYF | TGTGCCTGGAGTGTAGGGACAGGGGGCGCGTACGAGCAGTACTTC
TRBJ1-6 | TRBV5-1 | . | . | CASSLAASSYNSPLHF | TGCGCCAGCAGCTTGGCGGCTAGCTCCTATAATTCACCCCTCCACTTT
TRBJ2-3 | TRBV10-1 | few | TRBD2 | CASSPASSGGLDTQYF | TGCGCCAGCAGTCCTGCGTCTAGCGGGGGTTTGGATACGCAGTATTTT
TRBJ1-2 | TRBV2 | . | TRBD1 | CASRDGTGSSPGHYGYTF | TGTGCCAGCAGGGACGGGACAGGGAGCTCTCCCGGCCATTATGGCTACACCTTC
TRBJ1-5 | TRBV27 | . | . | CASRGQSNQPQHF | TGTGCCAGCAGGGGACAAAGCAATCAGCCCCAGCATTTT
TRBJ2-1 | TRBV9 | once | . | CASSEGGFFSWEQFF | TGTGCCAGCAGCGAAGGCGGGTTTTTCTCGTGGGAGCAGTTCTTC
TRBJ2-2 | TRBV10-1 | . | . | CASSETAGRDTGELFF | TGCGCCAGCAGTGAAACGGCGGGACGGGACACCGGGGAGCTGTTTTTT
TRBJ1-2 | TRBV19 | . | TRBD1 | CASSIQGAWEDGYTF | TGTGCCAGTAGTATCCAGGGGGCCTGGGAGGATGGCTACACCTTC
TRBJ1-3 | TRBV5-4 | . | . | CASSLDPGPSGNTIYF | TGTGCCAGCAGCTTGGATCCAGGTCCCTCTGGAAACACCATATATTTT